Listed here are 5 T cell receptor beta chains from one sample, sequenced in a study of human CD4 T cells and Enterobacteriaceae. All CD4+ cells other than CD45RA+CCR7+CD95- naive cells were sorted as memory, over 98% pure. Sequencing was performed with immunoSEQ multiplex PCR; in TCRdb, only in-frame clones are kept and a portion is missing. The sample includes 27,000 or so clones, around four fifths of them seen just once. Sequencing input: memory CD4+ T cells from blood. The receptors were gathered from a human donor in good health.

This clone was counted between two and nine times. The J gene is TRBJ2-3, the V gene TRBV6-1, with 7 bases that match TRBD1. The CDR3 extends over 20 amino acids. The V gene's germline CDR1 is MNHNS and CDR2 SASEGT. Unmatched junction bases numbered 20, after V lost 2 bases and J lost 3 bases. CDR3 coding DNA: TGTGCCAGCAGTGAAATAAGGGGGCCTGATGCCCTGGGGCCAACAGATACGCAGTATTTT. Amino acids: CASSEIRGPDALGPTDTQYF.

J is TRBJ2-7 and V is TRBV18; D could derive from TRBD1 or TRBD2 (5 bases each). V dropped 6 bases and J dropped 2 bases, with 17 bases sitting between them. The CDR3 has 15 residues. Germline loops: CDR1 KGHSH, CDR2 LQKENI. The CDR3 DNA reads TGTGCCAGCTCTCAAGGTCCGGGACCAGCCTACGAGCAGTACTTC. It codes for CASSQGPGPAYEQYF. The variable domain in full, with the rest retrieved from reference TRBV18 and TRBJ2-7, is NAGVMQNPRHLVRRRGQEARLRCSPMKGHSHVYWYRQLPEEGLKFMVYLQKENIIDESGMPKERFSAEFPKEGPSILRIQQVVRGDSAAYFCASSQGPGPAYEQYFGPGTRLTVT.

The rearrangement joins TRBV7-6 to TRBJ2-1; D could derive from TRBD1 or TRBD2 (6 bases each). The CDR3 contains 15 residues. In germline, CDR1 is SGHVS, CDR2 FNYEAQ. Trimming pared 5 bases from V and 2 bases from J, leaving 13 bases between. CDR3 in DNA: TGTGCCAGCAGCCCCGGGGGCAGTACCTACAATGAGCAGTTCTTC. Its protein product is CASSPGGSTYNEQFF. Together with reference TRBV7-6 and TRBJ2-1, the CDR3 gives the full variable domain: GAGVSQSPRYKVTKRGQDVALRCDPISGHVSLYWYRQALGQGPEFLTYFNYEAQQDKSGLPNDRFSAERPEGSISTLTIQRTEQRDSAMYRCASSPGGSTYNEQFFGPGTRLTVL.

This rearrangement joins TRBV5-1 to TRBJ2-3; no reliable D call. CDR1 and CDR2 from the germline V gene are SGHRS and YFSETQ. Deletions cut 7 bases from V and 3 bases from J, with 9 bases between. The CDR3 covers 12 residues. CDR3 protein: CASGFGTDTQYF. The CDR3 DNA follows: TGCGCCAGCGGTTTCGGTACAGATACGCAGTATTTT.

This clone showed up just once. This chain uses TRBV15 with TRBJ2-7, with 7 bases fitting TRBD2. Unmatched junction bases numbered 5, after V lost 8 bases and J lost 4 bases. Germline assignment: CDR1 LNHNV and CDR2 YYDKDF (reference sequence). This CDR3 region has 12 residues. This chain's CDR3 is CATLSREYEQYF. CDR3 nucleotide sequence: TGTGCCACCCTGTCGCGGGAGTACGAGCAGTACTTC.